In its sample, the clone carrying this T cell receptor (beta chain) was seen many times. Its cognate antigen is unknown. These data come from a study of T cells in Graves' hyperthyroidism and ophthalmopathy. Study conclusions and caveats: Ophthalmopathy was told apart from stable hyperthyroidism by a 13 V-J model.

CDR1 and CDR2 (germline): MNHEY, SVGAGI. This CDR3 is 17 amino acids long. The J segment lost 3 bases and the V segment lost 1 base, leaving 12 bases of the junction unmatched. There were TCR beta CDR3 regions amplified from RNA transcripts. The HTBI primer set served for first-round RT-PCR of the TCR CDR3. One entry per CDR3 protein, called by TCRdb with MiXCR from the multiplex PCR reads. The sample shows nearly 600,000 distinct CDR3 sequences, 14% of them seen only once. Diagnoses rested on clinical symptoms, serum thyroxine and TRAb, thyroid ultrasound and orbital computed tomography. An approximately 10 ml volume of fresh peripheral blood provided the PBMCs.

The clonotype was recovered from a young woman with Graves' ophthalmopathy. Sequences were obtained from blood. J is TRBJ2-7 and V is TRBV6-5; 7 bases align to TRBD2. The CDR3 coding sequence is TGTGCCAGCAGTTACTTCCCGAGGGTAGCGGGCTTCTACGAGCAGTACTTC. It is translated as CASSYFPRVAGFYEQYF.